This T cell receptor (beta chain) was recorded in a study of CD8+ T cells in alopecia areata. Study results and limitations: Among the 100 top clones, expanded CD8+ clones, like scalp clonality, were significantly decreased by tofacitinib.

cDNA prepared by RNA extraction and subsequent reverse transcription served as the template for sequencing. The repertoire was sequenced with immunoSEQ multiplex PCR; TCRdb's copy has only in-frame clones and lacks some. The repertoire holds around 100,000 clones, with 55% to 70% as singletons. As concerns this clone: Antigen: not known.

Treatment meaning: oral pan-JAK inhibitor, 5-10 mg twice daily. Peripheral blood, together with lesional scalp punch biopsies, was collected from alopecia areata patients. From germline, CDR1 is SGHRS and CDR2 YFSETQ. This CDR3 has 14 residues. J was trimmed by 1 base and V by 4 bases; bases with no gene match: 4. The sequences come from CD8+ T cells sorted from blood, collected between weeks 55 and 65, from a patient treated with tofacitinib. The sequence derives from a human donor with alopecia areata. The gene calls are TRBV5-1 and TRBJ1-1; 7 bases agree with TRBD1. The CDR3: CASSLGQPNTEAFF. The CDR3 DNA reads as TGCGCCAGCAGCCTGGGACAGCCGAACACTGAAGCTTTCTTT.